This T cell receptor beta chain was recovered during a study of blood T cell repertoires in COVID-19. Overall study: Acute and convalescent COVID-19 samples came from the United States, Italy and Spain. Sample material is recorded as cDNA or gDNA derived from T cells, B-cell-depleted T cells, or PBMCs.

Methods used by the authors: Counts of nucleated cells, estimated from reference gene primer amplification, were obtained. The table came from immunoSEQ multiplex PCR; TCRdb's copy has only in-frame clones and leaves some out. The DNA gave D and trimming, while V, J and clone size come from that table. The sample has around 200,000 clones, roughly 90% seen once. Trimming at V came to 5 bases and at J to 5 bases, leaving 6 bases not matched to a gene. The length of the CDR3 is 14 residues. From germline, CDR1 is MNHEY and CDR2 SMNVEV (reference sequence). The rearrangement uses TRBV27 and TRBJ1-1, with 9 bases identical to TRBD1. The clonotype comes from a man between 18 and 29 years old with active or convalescent COVID-19. The sequencing input was peripheral blood. In nucleotides, the CDR3 is TGTGCCAGCAGTGCAGTGGGGACAGGGACTGAAGCTTTCTTT. Its translation: CASSAVGTGTEAFF.